This TCR beta chain was sequenced during a study of blood T cell repertoires in COVID-19. Repertoires were generated with immunoSEQ multiplex PCR, while TCRdb's copy carries only in-frame clones and drops some. The sample carries more than 200,000 clones, almost 90% recorded once. This CDR3 has 14 amino acids. V shed 3 bases, J shed 7 bases, and the junction held 6 bases outside the gene matches. In germline, CDR1 is MNHEY, CDR2 SMNVEV (reference sequence). This sequence was found in a man aged 80 or over with acute or convalescent COVID-19. The chain combines TRBV27 with TRBJ2-7; TRBD1 matches 10 bases. The sequencing input was peripheral blood. Written as DNA, the CDR3 is TGTGCCAGCAGTTTCACCGGGACAGGGGATGAGCAGTACTTC. Protein: CASSFTGTGDEQYF.